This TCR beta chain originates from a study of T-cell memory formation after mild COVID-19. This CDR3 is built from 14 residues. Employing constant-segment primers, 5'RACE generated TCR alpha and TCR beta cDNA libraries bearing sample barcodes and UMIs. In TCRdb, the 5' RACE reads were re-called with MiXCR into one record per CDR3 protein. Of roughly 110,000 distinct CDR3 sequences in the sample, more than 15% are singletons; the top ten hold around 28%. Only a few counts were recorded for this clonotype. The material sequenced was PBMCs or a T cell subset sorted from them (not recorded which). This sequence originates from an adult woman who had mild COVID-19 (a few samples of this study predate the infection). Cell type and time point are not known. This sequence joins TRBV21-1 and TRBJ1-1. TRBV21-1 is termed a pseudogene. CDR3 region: CASSNRPPDTEAFF. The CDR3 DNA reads TGTGCCAGCAGCAATAGACCGCCGGACACTGAAGCTTTCTTT.